This T cell receptor (beta chain) derives from a study of tumor-infiltrating lymphocytes in oesophageal squamous cell carcinoma. Each CDR3 protein gets one entry after TCRdb re-called the PCR reads with MiXCR. The data show almost 20,000 distinct CDR3 sequences, around 41% seen once. CDR3 size: 13 residues. Germline values: CDR1 LNHDA, CDR2 SQIVND (reference sequence). V shed 4 bases and J shed 5 bases, with 9 bases lying between them. Sequencing was done on a sample of esophageal tumor tissue. The source is a male donor with esophageal squamous cell carcinoma. The rearrangement joins TRBV19 to TRBJ1-5, with D tentatively TRBD1 (6 bases). CDR3 loop: CASSTQGYQPQHF. CDR3 DNA sequence: TGTGCCAGTAGTACACAGGGTTATCAGCCCCAGCATTTT.